This section outlines one T cell receptor (beta chain) sequence together with its context. Data came from immunoSEQ multiplex PCR; TCRdb stores just in-frame clones and leaves some out. The table has over a million clones, approximately 70% seen once. CDR1 WSHSY and CDR2 SAAADI come from the germline V gene. CDR3 length equals 18 residues. After removal of 0 bases from V and 1 base from J, the junction contained 5 bases not matched to a gene. The data were obtained in a study of shared clonotypes between healthy human individuals. The chain couples TRBV10-2 to TRBJ1-6; the match to TRBD1 covers 8 bases. The clonotype originates from a man between 18 and 29 years old in good health. Sequenced input: memory CD4+ T cells sorted from blood. The subset is: CD45RA-negative fraction. The CDR3: CASSESLRDRSYNSPLHF. In DNA form, the CDR3 reads TGCGCCAGCAGTGAGTCGTTAAGGGACAGGTCCTATAATTCACCCCTCCACTTT.